The text below deals with one T cell receptor beta chain. Transcripts of RNA were the source for amplifying TCR beta CDR3 regions. Investigators did first-round RT-PCR with HTBI primers, then second-round multiplex PCR. TCRdb processed the multiplex PCR reads anew with MiXCR; each CDR3 protein has one entry. The top ten clones hold around 47% of a sample with hundreds of thousands of distinct CDR3 sequences, around 42% of them seen once. This sample is part of a study of Graves' ophthalmopathy and Graves' hyperthyroidism. V shed 4 bases and J shed 8 bases, with 18 bases lying between them. The germline V gene encodes CDR1 SGDLS and CDR2 YYNGEE. The CDR3 spans 15 residues.

Sequencing was carried out using peripheral blood. This TCR derives from an adult man with Graves' ophthalmopathy. The chain couples TRBV9 to TRBJ2-2, with D perhaps being TRBD1 or TRBD2 (5 bases each). The CDR3: CASSFGTPAGGELFF. CDR3 DNA: TGTGCCAGCAGCTTCGGGACCCCTGCGGGTGGGGAGCTGTTTTTT.